The clone carrying this T cell receptor (beta chain) was observed a single time. These data are taken from a study of blood T cell repertoires in COVID-19. At the level of the study: Samples of COVID-19 (acute and convalescent) were obtained from the United States, Italy and Spain.

Clones were read by immunoSEQ multiplex PCR, and TCRdb kept only the in-frame ones, dropping some. The repertoire holds roughly 200,000 clones, with around 89% as singletons. This clonotype was sampled from a man aged 40-55 years with active or convalescent COVID-19. The sequencing input was peripheral blood.

The CDR3 nucleotides read TGTGCCACAAATTCAAAAGGACAGGGTTTTCAGCCCCAGCATTTT. This sequence encodes CATNSKGQGFQPQHF. The chain uses TRBV6-5 and TRBJ1-5; 8 nucleotides match TRBD1. J gave up 6 bases and V 10 bases, and 14 bases lay outside the gene matches. The length of the CDR3 is 15 residues. Germline loops: CDR1 MNHEY, CDR2 SVGAGI.